What follows is one T cell receptor beta chain and its context. Its antigen is undetermined. The CDR3 totals 15 residues. The ends were cut back, 5 bases at V and 0 bases at J, with 13 bases in the middle. The germline gives CDR1 WSHSY, CDR2 SAAADI. This sample was taken from a study of cytomegalovirus exposure and HLA in healthy donors. Repertoires were generated with immunoSEQ multiplex PCR, while TCRdb's copy carries only in-frame clones and drops some. This table holds about 310,000 clones, approximately 86% found once. General study points: The classifier reportedly diagnosed cytomegalovirus status with high sensitivity and specificity. For most TCR sequences rarity was the rule, although some public TCRs occurred in many donors.

Input material: PBMCs. The chain links TRBV10-2 to TRBJ1-1, with D perhaps matching TRBD1 (5 bases). The clonotype comes from a man aged 25 to 40 in good health and CMV-seronegative. Here the CDR3 DNA reads TGCGCCAGCAGTCCCCCGGGACTGATGAACACTGAAGCTTTCTTT. Encoded protein: CASSPPGLMNTEAFF.